This T cell receptor (beta chain) originates from a study of cytomegalovirus exposure and HLA in healthy donors. Study overall: As released early, the data held about 85 million unique TCRs from HLA-typed donors. Within the Caucasian-associated ancestry cluster were around 81% of the approximately 400 genotyped donors.

The study ran its PCR with 60 Vbeta and 13 Jbeta primers. The authors' processing: Later work found 65 million to 100 million unique TCR beta chains, with approximately 12 million shared. Assay used: immunoSEQ multiplex PCR; TCRdb lists only in-frame clones, some missing. The V and J calls and clone size are taken from that table; D and trimming were inferred from the DNA. Among roughly 150,000 clones listed, about 72% were seen once. V dropped 6 bases and J dropped 5 bases, with 17 bases sitting between them. Germline V gene sequence: CDR1 GTSNPN, CDR2 SVGIG (reference sequence). The CDR3 is 13 residues long.

This TCR was recovered from a man aged 35 to 55 in good health and CMV-seronegative. V and J are TRBV30 and TRBJ2-7; tentative D call: TRBD1 (6 bases). Input material: PBMCs. CDR3 loop: CACRPGHSHEQYF. The DNA of the CDR3 is TGTGCCTGCAGACCGGGACACAGCCACGAGCAGTACTTC.